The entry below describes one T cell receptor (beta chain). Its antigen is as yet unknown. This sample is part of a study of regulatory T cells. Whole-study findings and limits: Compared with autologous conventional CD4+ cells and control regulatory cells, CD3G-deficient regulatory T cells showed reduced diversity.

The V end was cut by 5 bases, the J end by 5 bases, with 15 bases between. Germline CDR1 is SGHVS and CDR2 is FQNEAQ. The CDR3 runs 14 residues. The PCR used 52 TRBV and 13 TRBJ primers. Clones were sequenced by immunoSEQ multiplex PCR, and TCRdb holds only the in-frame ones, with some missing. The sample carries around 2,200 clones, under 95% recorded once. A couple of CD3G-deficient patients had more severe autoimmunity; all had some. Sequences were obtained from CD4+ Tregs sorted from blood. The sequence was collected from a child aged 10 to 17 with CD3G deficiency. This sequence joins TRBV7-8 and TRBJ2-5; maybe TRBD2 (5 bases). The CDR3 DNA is TGTGCCAGCAGCCCGGACGGGGTCGGGGAGACCCAGTACTTC. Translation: CASSPDGVGETQYF.